This T cell receptor beta chain was identified during a study of T-cell memory formation after mild COVID-19. TCRdb analysed the 5' RACE reads with MiXCR anew, one entry per CDR3 protein. The sample has around 300,000 distinct CDR3 sequences, approximately 13% seen once. Only a few counts were recorded for this clonotype. Trimming took 1 base from V and 3 from J, leaving 15 bases between them. CDR3 length equals 16 residues. In germline, CDR1 is MGHRA, CDR2 YSYEKL. This chain connects TRBV4-1 to TRBJ2-5; D might be TRBD1 (6 bases). The sample was PBMCs or a T cell subset sorted from them (not recorded which). The origin of this receptor is a man between 18 and 29 years old who had mild COVID-19 (a few samples of this study predate the infection). Cell type and time point are not known. This CDR3 reads CASSQGSSEGEETQYF. CDR3 bases: TGCGCCAGCAGCCAAGGGTCATCAGAGGGGGAAGAGACCCAGTACTTC.